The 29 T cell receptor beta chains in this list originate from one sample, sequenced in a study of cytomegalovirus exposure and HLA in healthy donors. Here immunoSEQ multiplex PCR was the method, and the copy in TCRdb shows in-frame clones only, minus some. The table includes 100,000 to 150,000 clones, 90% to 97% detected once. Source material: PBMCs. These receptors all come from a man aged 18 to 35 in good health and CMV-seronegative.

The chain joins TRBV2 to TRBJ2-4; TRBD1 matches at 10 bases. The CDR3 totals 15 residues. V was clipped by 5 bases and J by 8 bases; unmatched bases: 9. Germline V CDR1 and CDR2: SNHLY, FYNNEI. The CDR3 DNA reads TGTGCCAGCAGTCTGAAGACAGGGGGCGGGGACATTCAGTACTTC. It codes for CASSLKTGGGDIQYF.

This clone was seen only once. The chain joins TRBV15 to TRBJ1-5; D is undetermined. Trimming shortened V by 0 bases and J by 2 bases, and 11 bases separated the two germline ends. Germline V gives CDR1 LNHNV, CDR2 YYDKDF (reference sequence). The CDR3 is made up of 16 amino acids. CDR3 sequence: CATSRDHLRGNQPQHF. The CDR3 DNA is TGTGCCACCAGCAGAGATCATTTGAGGGGCAATCAGCCCCAGCATTTT.

In DNA, the CDR3 is TGCGCCAGCAGCCCTGGGACAGCCGACTATGGCTACACCTTC. Its protein product is CASSPGTADYGYTF. The chain combines TRBV4-3 with TRBJ1-2, with 7 bases aligning to TRBD1. The V segment lost 4 bases and the J segment 3 bases; nucleotides outside the gene matches: 5. The CDR3 loop spans 14 amino acids. The germline V gene encodes CDR1 LGHNA and CDR2 YSLEER.

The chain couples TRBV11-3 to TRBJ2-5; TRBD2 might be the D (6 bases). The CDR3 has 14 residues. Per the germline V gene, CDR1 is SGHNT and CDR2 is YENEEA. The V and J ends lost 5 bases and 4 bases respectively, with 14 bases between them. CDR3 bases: TGTGCCAGCAGCCCTGCCCGGGGAGGAGAGACCCAGTACTTC. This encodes CASSPARGGETQYF.

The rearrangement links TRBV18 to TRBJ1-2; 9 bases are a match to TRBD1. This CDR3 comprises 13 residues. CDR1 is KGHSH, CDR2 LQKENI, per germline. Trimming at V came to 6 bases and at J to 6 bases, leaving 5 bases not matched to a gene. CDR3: CASSPGTGHGYTF. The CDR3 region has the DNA TGTGCCAGCTCGCCAGGGACAGGGCATGGCTACACCTTC.

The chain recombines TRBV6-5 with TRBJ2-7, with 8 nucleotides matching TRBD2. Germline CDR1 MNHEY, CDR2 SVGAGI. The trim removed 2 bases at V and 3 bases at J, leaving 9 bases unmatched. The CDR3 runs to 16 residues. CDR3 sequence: CASSYAASGPFYEQYF. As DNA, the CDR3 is TGTGCCAGCAGTTACGCCGCTAGCGGGCCCTTCTACGAGCAGTACTTC.

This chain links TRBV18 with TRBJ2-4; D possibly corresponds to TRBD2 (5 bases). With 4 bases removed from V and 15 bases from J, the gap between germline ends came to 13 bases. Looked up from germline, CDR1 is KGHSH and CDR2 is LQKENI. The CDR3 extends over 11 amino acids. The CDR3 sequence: CASSLLRERYF. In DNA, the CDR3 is TGTGCCAGCTCACTGTTGAGGGAACGGTACTTC. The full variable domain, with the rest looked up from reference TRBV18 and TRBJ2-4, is NAGVMQNPRHLVRRRGQEARLRCSPMKGHSHVYWYRQLPEEGLKFMVYLQKENIIDESGMPKERFSAEFPKEGPSILRIQQVVRGDSAAYFCASSLLRERYFGAGTRLSVL.

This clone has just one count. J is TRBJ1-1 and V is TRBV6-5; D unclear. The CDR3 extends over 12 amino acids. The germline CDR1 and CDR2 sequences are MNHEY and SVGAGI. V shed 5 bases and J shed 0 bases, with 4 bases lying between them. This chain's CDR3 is CASSQMNTEAFF. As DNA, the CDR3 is TGTGCCAGCAGTCAAATGAACACTGAAGCTTTCTTT.

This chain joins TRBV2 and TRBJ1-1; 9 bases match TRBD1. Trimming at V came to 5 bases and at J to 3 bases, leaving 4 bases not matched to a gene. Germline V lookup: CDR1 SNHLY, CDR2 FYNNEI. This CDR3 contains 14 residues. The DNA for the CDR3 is TGTGCCAGCAGTCGGACAGGGGCGGACACTGAAGCTTTCTTT. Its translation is CASSRTGADTEAFF.

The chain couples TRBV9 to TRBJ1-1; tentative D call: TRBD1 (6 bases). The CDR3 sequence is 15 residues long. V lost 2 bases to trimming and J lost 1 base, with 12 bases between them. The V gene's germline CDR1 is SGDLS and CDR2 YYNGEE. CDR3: CASSVRDTANTEAFF. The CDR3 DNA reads TGTGCCAGCAGCGTTAGGGACACTGCGAACACTGAAGCTTTCTTT.

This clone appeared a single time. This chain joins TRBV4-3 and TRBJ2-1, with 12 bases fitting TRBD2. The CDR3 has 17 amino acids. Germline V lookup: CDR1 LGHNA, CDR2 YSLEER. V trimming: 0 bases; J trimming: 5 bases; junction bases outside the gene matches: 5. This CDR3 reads CASSQEGLAGGDNEQFF. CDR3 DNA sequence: TGCGCCAGCAGCCAAGAGGGTCTAGCGGGAGGGGACAATGAGCAGTTCTTC.

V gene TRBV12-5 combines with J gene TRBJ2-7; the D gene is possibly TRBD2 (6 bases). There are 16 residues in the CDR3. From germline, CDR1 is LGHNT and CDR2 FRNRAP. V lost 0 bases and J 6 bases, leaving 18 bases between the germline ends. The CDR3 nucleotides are TGTGCTAGTGGTTTGGTCCTCCAAGGGAGGAGCCGCGAGCAGTACTTC. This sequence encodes CASGLVLQGRSREQYF.

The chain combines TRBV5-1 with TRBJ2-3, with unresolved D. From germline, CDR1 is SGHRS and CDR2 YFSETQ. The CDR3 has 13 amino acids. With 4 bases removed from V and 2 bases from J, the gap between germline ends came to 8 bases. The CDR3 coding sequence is TGCGCCAGCAGCCCAGTTCCCACAGATACGCAGTATTTT. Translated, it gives CASSPVPTDTQYF.

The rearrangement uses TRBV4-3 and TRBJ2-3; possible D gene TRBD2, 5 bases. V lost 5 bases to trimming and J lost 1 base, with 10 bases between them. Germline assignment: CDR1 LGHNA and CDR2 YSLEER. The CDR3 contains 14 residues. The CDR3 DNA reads TGCGCCAGCAGCAATTCCGGGGGCACAGATACGCAGTATTTT. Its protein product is CASSNSGGTDTQYF.

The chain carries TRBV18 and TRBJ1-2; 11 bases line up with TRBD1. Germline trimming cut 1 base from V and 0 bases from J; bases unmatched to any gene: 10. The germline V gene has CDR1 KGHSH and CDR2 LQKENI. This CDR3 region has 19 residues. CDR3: CASSPLSGQGAPANYGYTF. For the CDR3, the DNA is TGTGCCAGCTCACCACTAAGTGGACAGGGGGCGCCTGCTAACTATGGCTACACCTTC. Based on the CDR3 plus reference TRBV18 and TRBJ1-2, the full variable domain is NAGVMQNPRHLVRRRGQEARLRCSPMKGHSHVYWYRQLPEEGLKFMVYLQKENIIDESGMPKERFSAEFPKEGPSILRIQQVVRGDSAAYFCASSPLSGQGAPANYGYTFGSGTRLTVV.

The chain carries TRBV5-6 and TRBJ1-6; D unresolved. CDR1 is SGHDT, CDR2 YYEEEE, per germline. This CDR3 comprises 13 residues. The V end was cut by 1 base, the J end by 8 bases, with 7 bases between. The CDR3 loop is CASSLTPDSPLHF. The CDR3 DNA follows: TGTGCCAGCAGCTTGACACCTGATTCACCCCTCCACTTT.

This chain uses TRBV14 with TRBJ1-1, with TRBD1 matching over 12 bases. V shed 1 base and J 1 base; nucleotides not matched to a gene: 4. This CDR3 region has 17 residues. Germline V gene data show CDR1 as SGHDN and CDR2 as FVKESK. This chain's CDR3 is CASSQGDRGPQNTEAFF. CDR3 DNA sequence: TGTGCCAGCAGCCAAGGGGACAGGGGGCCCCAGAACACTGAAGCTTTCTTT. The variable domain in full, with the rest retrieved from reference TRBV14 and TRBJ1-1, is EAGVTQFPSHSVIEKGQTVTLRCDPISGHDNLYWYRRVMGKEIKFLLHFVKESKQDESGMPNNRFLAERTGGTYSTLKVQPAELEDSGVYFCASSQGDRGPQNTEAFFGQGTRLTVV.

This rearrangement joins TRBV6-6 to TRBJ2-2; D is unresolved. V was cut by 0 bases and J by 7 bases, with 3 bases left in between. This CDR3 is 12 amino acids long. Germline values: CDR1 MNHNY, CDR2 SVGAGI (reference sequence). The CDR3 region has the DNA TGTGCCAGCAGTTACTCCGGCGGGGAGCTGTTTTTT. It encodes CASSYSGGELFF.

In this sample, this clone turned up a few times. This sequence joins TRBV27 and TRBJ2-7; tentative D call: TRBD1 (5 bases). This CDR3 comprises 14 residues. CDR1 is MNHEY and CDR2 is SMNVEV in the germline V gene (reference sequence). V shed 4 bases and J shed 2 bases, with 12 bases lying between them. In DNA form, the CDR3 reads TGTGCCAGCAGTTCATGGGGCGCTACCTACGAGCAGTACTTC. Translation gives CASSSWGATYEQYF.

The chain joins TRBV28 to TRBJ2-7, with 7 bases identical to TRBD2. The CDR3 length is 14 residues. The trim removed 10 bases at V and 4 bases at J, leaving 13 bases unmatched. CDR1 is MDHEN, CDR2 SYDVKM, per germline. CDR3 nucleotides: TGTGCCATCGCGCCTACTAGCGCTCTTTACGAGCAGTACTTC. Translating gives CAIAPTSALYEQYF.

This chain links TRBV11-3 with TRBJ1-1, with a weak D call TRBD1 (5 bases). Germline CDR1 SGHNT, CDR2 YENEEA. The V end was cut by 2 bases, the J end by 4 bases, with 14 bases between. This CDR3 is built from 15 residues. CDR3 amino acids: CASSLRPGMGTEAFF. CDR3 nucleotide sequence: TGTGCCAGCAGCTTACGTCCAGGGATGGGCACTGAAGCTTTCTTT.

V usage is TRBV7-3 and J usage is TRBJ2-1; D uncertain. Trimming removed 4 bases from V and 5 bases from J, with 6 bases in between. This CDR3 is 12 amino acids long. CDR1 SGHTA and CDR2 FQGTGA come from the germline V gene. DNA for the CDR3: TGTGCCAGCAGCTCTTTTAACAATGAGCAGTTCTTC. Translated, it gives CASSSFNNEQFF.

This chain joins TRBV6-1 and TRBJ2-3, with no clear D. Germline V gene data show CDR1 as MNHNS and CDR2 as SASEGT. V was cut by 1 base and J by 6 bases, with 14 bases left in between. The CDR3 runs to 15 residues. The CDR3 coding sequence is TGTGCCAGCAGTGAAGATGGGCTGGTGGTCGATACGCAGTATTTT. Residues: CASSEDGLVVDTQYF.

The CDR3 protein is CAISETTGQQPQHF. The CDR3, as DNA: TGTGCCATCAGTGAAACGACAGGGCAACAGCCCCAGCATTTT. V gene TRBV10-3 combines with J gene TRBJ1-5; 7 bases line up with TRBD1. The junction had 6 bases not matched to a gene; V was cut back by 3 bases and J by 7 bases. The CDR3 sequence is 14 residues long. The germline gives CDR1 ENHRY, CDR2 SYGVKD.

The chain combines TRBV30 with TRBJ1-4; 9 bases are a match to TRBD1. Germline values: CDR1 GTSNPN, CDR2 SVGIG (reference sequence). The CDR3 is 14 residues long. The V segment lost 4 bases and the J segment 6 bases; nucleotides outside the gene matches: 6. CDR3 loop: CAWTPGQGHEKLFF. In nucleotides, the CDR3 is TGTGCCTGGACCCCAGGACAGGGGCATGAAAAACTGTTTTTT.

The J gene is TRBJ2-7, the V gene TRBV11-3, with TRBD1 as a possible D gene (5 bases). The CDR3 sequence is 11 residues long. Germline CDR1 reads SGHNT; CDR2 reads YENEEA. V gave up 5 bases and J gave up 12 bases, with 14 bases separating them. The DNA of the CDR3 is TGTGCCAGCAGCCAGGGAATAGGTGGGTACTTC. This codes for CASSQGIGGYF. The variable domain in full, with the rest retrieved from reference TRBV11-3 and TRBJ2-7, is EAGVVQSPRYKIIEKKQPVAFWCNPISGHNTLYWYLQNLGQGPELLIRYENEEAVDDSQLPKDRFSAERLKGVDSTLKIQPAELGDSAVYLCASSQGIGGYFGPGTRLTVT.

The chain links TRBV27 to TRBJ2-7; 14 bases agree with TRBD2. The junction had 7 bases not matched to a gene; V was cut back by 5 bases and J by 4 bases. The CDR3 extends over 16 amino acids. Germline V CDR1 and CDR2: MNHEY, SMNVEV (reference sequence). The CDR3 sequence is CASSEQRTSGRYEQYF. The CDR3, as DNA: TGTGCCAGCAGTGAGCAAAGGACTAGCGGGAGGTACGAGCAGTACTTC.

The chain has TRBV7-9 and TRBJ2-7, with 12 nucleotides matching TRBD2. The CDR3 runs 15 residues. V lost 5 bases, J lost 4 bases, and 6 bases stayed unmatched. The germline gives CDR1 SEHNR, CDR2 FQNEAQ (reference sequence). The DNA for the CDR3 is TGTGCCAGCAGCCCTGCCGGGACTAGCGGGTACGAGCAGTACTTC. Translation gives CASSPAGTSGYEQYF.

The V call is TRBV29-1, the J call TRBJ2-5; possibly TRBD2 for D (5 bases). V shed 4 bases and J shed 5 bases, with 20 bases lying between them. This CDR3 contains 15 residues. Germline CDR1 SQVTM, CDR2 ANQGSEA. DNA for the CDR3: TGCAGCGTTGGTCTCACGGGAACCACGGTGGAGACCCAGTACTTC. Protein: CSVGLTGTTVETQYF.